This T cell receptor beta chain was observed in a study of T cell repertoires in cytomegalovirus infection. After removal of 2 bases from V and 5 bases from J, the junction contained 8 bases not matched to a gene. From germline, CDR1 is MNHEY and CDR2 SVGAGI. There are 16 residues in the CDR3. Of note for this clonotype: Antigen specificity is unknown.

TCRdb processed the reads anew with MiXCR; each CDR3 protein has one entry. The sample holds about 60,000 distinct CDR3 sequences, about 18% seen once. The V call is TRBV6-5, the J call TRBJ2-1; 8 bases fit TRBD1. Sequenced here: CD8+ T cells from cultured PBMCs, sampled from culture after CMV antigen stimulation. This clonotype was obtained from a human donor in good health (CMV status not recorded). Some clones in this sample may be carry-over from other donors' samples. The DNA for the CDR3 is TGTGCCAGCAGTTACCACCTGACAGGGGTCGACAATGAGCAGTTCTTC. Protein sequence: CASSYHLTGVDNEQFF.